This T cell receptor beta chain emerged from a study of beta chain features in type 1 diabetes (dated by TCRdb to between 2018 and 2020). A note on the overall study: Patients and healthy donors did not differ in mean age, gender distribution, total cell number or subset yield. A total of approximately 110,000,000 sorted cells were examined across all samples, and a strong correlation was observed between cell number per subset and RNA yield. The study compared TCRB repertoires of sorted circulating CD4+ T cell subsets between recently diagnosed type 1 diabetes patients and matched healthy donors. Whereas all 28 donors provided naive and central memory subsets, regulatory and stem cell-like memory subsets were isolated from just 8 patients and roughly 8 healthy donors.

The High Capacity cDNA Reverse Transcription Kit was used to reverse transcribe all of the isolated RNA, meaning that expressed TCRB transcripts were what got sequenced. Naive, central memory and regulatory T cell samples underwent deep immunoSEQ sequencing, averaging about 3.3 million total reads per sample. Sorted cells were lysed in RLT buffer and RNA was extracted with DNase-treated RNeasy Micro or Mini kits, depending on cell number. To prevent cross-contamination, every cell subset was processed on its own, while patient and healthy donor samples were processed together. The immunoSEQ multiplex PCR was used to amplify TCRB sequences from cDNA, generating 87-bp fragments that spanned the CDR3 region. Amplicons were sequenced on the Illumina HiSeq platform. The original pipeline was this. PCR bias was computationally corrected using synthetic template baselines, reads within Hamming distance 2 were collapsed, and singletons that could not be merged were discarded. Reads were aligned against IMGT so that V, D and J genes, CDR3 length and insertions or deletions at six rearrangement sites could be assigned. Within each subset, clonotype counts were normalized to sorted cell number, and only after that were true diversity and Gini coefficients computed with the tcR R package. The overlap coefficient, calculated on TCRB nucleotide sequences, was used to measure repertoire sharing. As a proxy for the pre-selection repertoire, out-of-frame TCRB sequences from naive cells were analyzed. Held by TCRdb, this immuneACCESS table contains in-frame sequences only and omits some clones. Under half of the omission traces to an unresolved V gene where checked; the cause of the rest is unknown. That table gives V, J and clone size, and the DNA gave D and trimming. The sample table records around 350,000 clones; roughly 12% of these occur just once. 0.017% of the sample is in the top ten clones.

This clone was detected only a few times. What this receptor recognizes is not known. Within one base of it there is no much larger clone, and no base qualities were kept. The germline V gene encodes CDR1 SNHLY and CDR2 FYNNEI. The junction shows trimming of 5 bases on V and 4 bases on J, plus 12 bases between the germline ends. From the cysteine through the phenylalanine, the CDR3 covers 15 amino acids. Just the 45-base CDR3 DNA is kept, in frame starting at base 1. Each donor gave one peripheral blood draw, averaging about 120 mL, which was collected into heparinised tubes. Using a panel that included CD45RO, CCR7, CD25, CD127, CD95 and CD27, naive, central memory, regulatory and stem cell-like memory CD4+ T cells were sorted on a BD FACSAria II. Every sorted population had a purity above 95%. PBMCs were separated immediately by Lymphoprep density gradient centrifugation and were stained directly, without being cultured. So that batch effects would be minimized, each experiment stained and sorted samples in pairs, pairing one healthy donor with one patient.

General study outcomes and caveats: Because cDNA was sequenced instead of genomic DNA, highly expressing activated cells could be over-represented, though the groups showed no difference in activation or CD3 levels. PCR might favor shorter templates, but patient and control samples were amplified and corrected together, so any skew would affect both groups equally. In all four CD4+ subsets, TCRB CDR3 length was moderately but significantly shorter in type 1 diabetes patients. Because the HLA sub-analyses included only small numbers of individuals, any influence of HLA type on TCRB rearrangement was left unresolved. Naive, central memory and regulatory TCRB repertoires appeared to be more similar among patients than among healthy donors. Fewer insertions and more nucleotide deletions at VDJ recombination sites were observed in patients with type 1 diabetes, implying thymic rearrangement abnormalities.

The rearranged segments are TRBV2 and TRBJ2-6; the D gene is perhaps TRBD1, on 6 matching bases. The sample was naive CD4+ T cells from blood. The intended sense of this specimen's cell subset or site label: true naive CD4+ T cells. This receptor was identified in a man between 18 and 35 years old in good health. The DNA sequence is TGTGCCAGCAGTCCGGACAGCCTCGGGGCCAACGTCCTGACTTTC. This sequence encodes CASSPDSLGANVLTF. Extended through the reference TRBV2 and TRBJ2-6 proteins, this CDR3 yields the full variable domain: EPEVTQTPSHQVTQMGQEVILRCVPISNHLYFYWYRQILGQKVEFLVSFYNNEISEKSEIFDDQFSVERPDGSNFTLKIRSTKLEDSAMYFCASSPDSLGANVLTFGAGSRLTVL.